The 25 T cell receptor beta chains in this list originate from one sample, sequenced in a study of T cell repertoires in cytomegalovirus infection. The antigens these receptors bind are not known. TCRdb ran MiXCR on the reads and lists one entry per CDR3 protein. There are roughly 920,000 distinct CDR3 sequences in the sample; roughly a third occur only once, and 13% lies in the top ten. Sequences were derived from cultured CD8+ T cells from PBMCs, sampled from culture after CMV antigen stimulation. These TCRs come from a human donor in good health (CMV status not recorded). Some clones in this sample may be carry-over from other donors' samples.

The V and J genes are TRBV7-1 and TRBJ2-5, with 9 positions matching TRBD1. TRBV7-1 is flagged as an ORF with uncertain function. Trimming at V came to 5 bases and at J to 1 base, leaving 8 bases not matched to a gene. The CDR3 is 16 amino acids. This CDR3 is CASSRPATGGQETQYF. The CDR3, as DNA: TGTGCCAGCAGCCGACCCGCGACAGGGGGCCAAGAGACCCAGTACTTC.

The genes are TRBV19 and TRBJ1-1; D is undetermined. The CDR3 has 15 residues. Looked up from germline, CDR1 is LNHDA and CDR2 is SQIVND (reference sequence). Trimming took 7 bases from V and 4 from J, leaving 19 bases between them. The CDR3 sequence: CASTPWEYSSTEAFF. CDR3 in DNA: TGTGCCAGTACCCCTTGGGAGTATTCGAGCACTGAAGCTTTCTTT.

This clonotype has more than one count but fewer than ten. This rearrangement joins TRBV27 to TRBJ1-5; TRBD1 is a possible D gene (5 bases). The CDR3 is made up of 14 amino acids. Germline loops: CDR1 MNHEY, CDR2 SMNVEV (reference sequence). V was cut by 0 bases and J by 7 bases, with 10 bases left in between. CDR3: CASSLSPWGQPQHF. For the CDR3, the DNA is TGTGCCAGCAGTTTATCGCCGTGGGGGCAGCCCCAGCATTTT.

The V and J genes are TRBV7-4 and TRBJ1-2; no definite D call. CDR1 is SGHVT and CDR2 is SQSDAQ in the germline V gene. This CDR3 spans 13 amino acids. Trimming removed 5 bases at V and 8 bases at J, with 15 bases between. CDR3 bases: TGTGCCAGCAGCCTACCCGACGGGCTAGGCTACACCTTC. Translating it yields CASSLPDGLGYTF.

This clonotype was counted between two and nine times. This rearrangement joins TRBV7-8 to TRBJ2-7, with D perhaps TRBD1 (5 bases). Germline CDR1 and CDR2: SGHVS and FQNEAQ. V gave up 5 bases and J gave up 1 base, with 18 bases separating them. The CDR3 is 16 amino acids. In DNA form, the CDR3 reads TGTGCCAGCAGCCCCCACCTTATGGGGCTTTCCTACGAGCAGTACGTC. This codes for CASSPHLMGLSYEQYV.

This chain uses TRBV19 with TRBJ1-1; D unresolved. Trimming cost V 3 bases and J 3 bases, with 14 bases left between them. The CDR3 has 15 residues. Germline V gene data show CDR1 as LNHDA and CDR2 as SQIVND (reference sequence). CDR3 nucleotide sequence: TGTGCCAGTAGTATCGGAGGGAATCCGTACACTGAAGCTTTCTTT. This sequence encodes CASSIGGNPYTEAFF.

V usage is TRBV7-6 and J usage is TRBJ1-4; 7 nucleotides line up with TRBD1. The germline V gene encodes CDR1 SGHVS and CDR2 FNYEAQ. The junction had 8 bases not matched to a gene; V was cut back by 4 bases and J by 6 bases. This CDR3 is built from 15 residues. The CDR3 region is CASSSLTGRDEKLFF. The CDR3 bases are TGTGCCAGCAGCTCCCTGACAGGGAGGGATGAAAAACTGTTTTTT. The entire variable domain, with the rest obtained from reference TRBV7-6 and TRBJ1-4, is as follows: GAGVSQSPRYKVTKRGQDVALRCDPISGHVSLYWYRQALGQGPEFLTYFNYEAQQDKSGLPNDRFSAERPEGSISTLTIQRTEQRDSAMYRCASSSLTGRDEKLFFGSGTQLSVL.

The V call is TRBV29-1, the J call TRBJ1-1; TRBD1 is a possible D gene (5 bases). The CDR3 consists of 12 residues. Trimming removed 6 bases from V and 3 bases from J, with 11 bases in between. The germline CDR1 and CDR2 sequences are SQVTM and ANQGSEA. CDR3 protein: CSVNTGDTEAFF. In nucleotides, the CDR3 is TGCAGCGTAAACACGGGGGACACTGAAGCTTTCTTT.

This sequence joins TRBV19 and TRBJ2-1; 9 bases agree with TRBD1. The CDR3 consists of 12 residues. CDR1 is LNHDA and CDR2 is SQIVND in the germline V gene (reference sequence). With 9 bases clipped from V and 9 bases from J, the junction kept 6 bases outside the gene matches. The DNA for the CDR3 is TGTGCCAGCGGGACAGGGTACCTTGAGCAGTTCTTC. Translation gives CASGTGYLEQFF.

This clonotype was recorded at least ten times. This chain joins TRBV7-2 and TRBJ2-7, with TRBD1 as a possible D gene (6 bases). This CDR3 comprises 13 residues. Germline V gene lookup returns CDR1 SGHTA and CDR2 FQGNSA. V was cut by 2 bases and J by 3 bases, with 8 bases left in between. CDR3 region: CASSLWDNYEQYV. Here the CDR3 DNA reads TGTGCCAGCAGCTTATGGGACAACTACGAGCAGTACGTC.

Worth noting for this clonotype: This clone may be a read error of a much larger clone one base away. The rearrangement joins TRBV7-8 to TRBJ2-2; D may be TRBD2 (6 bases). The CDR3 contains 16 residues. Germline V gene data show CDR1 as SGHVS and CDR2 as FQNEAQ. The V end lost 9 bases, the J end lost 1 base, and 18 bases lay between the germline ends. The CDR3 reads CARRLVGLGNTGELFF. CDR3 DNA: TGTGCCAGAAGACTAGTAGGGTTGGGGAACACCGGGGAGCTGTTTTTT. The whole variable domain, remainder taken from reference TRBV7-8 and TRBJ2-2, is GAGVSQSPRYKVAKRGQDVALRCDPISGHVSLFWYQQALGQGPEFLTYFQNEAQLDKSGLPSDRFFAERPEGSVSTLKIQRTQQEDSAVYLCARRLVGLGNTGELFFGEGSRLTVL.

The chain carries TRBV13 and TRBJ1-6; D gene ambiguous. Germline loops: CDR1 PRHDT, CDR2 FYEKMQ (reference sequence). V lost 4 bases and J lost 10, with 14 bases in between. CDR3 length equals 14 residues. As DNA, the CDR3 is TGTGCCAGCAGCTCCGGACGGGCCCGATCACCCCTCCACTTT. Protein: CASSSGRARSPLHF.

The chain carries TRBV6-6 and TRBJ2-1; 10 positions agree with TRBD2. Per germline, CDR1 MNHNY and CDR2 SVGAGI (reference sequence). The CDR3 length is 16 residues. With 6 bases clipped from V and 0 bases from J, the junction kept 5 bases outside the gene matches. The CDR3 DNA reads TGTGCCAGCAGCCGCGGACTAGCGGCCTCCTACAATGAGCAGTTCTTC. It is translated as CASSRGLAASYNEQFF.

This chain uses TRBV9 with TRBJ1-3; tentatively, D is TRBD1 (5 bases). This CDR3 is 15 amino acids long. Trimming took 3 bases from V and 2 from J, leaving 12 bases between them. The germline V gene has CDR1 SGDLS and CDR2 YYNGEE. As DNA, the CDR3 is TGTGCCAGCAGCGAGGACACGGGCCCTGGAAACACCATATATTTT. Its protein product is CASSEDTGPGNTIYF.

V gene TRBV7-6 combines with J gene TRBJ1-3, with TRBD1 identical over 7 bases. Germline values: CDR1 SGHVS, CDR2 FNYEAQ. CDR3 size: 15 residues. V was clipped by 6 bases and J by 2 bases; unmatched bases: 7. The CDR3 is CASRPDRDAGNTIYF. DNA for the CDR3: TGTGCCAGCAGACCTGACAGGGACGCTGGAAACACCATATATTTT.

V is TRBV28 and J is TRBJ2-3, with 9 bases aligning to TRBD2. CDR1 MDHEN and CDR2 SYDVKM come from the germline V gene. This CDR3 is built from 15 residues. The ends lost 8 bases at V and 2 bases at J; junction bases unmatched: 8. The CDR3 coding sequence is TGTGCCAGCGCTGGAAGCGGGGGGTACACAGATACGCAGTATTTT. Translating it yields CASAGSGGYTDTQYF.

This clonotype was counted at least ten times. At one boundary the junction diverges from the germline segment, which might be a read error. This rearrangement joins TRBV7-8 to TRBJ2-1; 7 bases map to TRBD1. Germline V gene sequence: CDR1 SGHVS, CDR2 FQNEAQ. The CDR3 loop spans 15 amino acids. The DNA of the CDR3 is TGTGCCAGCATCTTAGGGGTGTCACAGGGGAATGAGCAGTTCTTC. Residues: CASILGVSQGNEQFF.

This clonotype was picked up many times. The V call is TRBV5-1, the J call TRBJ2-2, with D perhaps TRBD1 or TRBD2 (5 bases each). Germline CDR1 is SGHRS and CDR2 is YFSETQ. The CDR3 runs to 16 residues. V shed 0 bases and J shed 5 bases, with 14 bases lying between them. The CDR3 sequence: CASSLGQRSGTGELFF. DNA of the CDR3: TGCGCCAGCAGCTTGGGACAGAGGTCGGGAACCGGGGAGCTGTTTTTT.

Ten or more counts support this clonotype. The rearrangement uses TRBV7-6 and TRBJ1-3; D call uncertain. Looked up from germline, CDR1 is SGHVS and CDR2 is FNYEAQ. V was trimmed by 0 bases and J by 9 bases, leaving 9 bases between them. This CDR3 contains 13 residues. Written as DNA, the CDR3 is TGTGCCAGCAGCTTAGCCGCGGAGGGCACCATATATTTT. This sequence encodes CASSLAAEGTIYF.

The V call is TRBV7-9, the J call TRBJ1-1; TRBD1 might be the D (6 bases). With 3 bases removed from V and 8 bases from J, the gap between germline ends came to 10 bases. In germline, CDR1 is SEHNR, CDR2 FQNEAQ (reference sequence). The CDR3 is 12 amino acids. The CDR3 bases are TGTGCCAGCAGCTTTCATGGGACAGAAGCTTTCTTT. Translating gives CASSFHGTEAFF.

Concerning this clonotype itself: This may arise from a read error, as a much more abundant clone is one base away. The V gene is TRBV7-9, the J gene TRBJ2-3; D is perhaps TRBD2 (6 bases). The CDR3 contains 15 residues. V lost 8 bases to trimming and J lost 2 bases, with 17 bases between them. The germline V gene has CDR1 SEHNR and CDR2 FQNEAQ (reference sequence). CDR3 residues: CASGPLGGFTDTQYF. The CDR3 DNA reads as TGTGCCAGCGGCCCCCTGGGGGGATTCACAGATACGCAGTATTTT.

This chain uses TRBV2 with TRBJ2-5; D unresolved. The CDR3 is 16 residues long. Trimming stripped 5 bases from V and 3 bases from J, with 19 bases between. Germline V gene data show CDR1 as SNHLY and CDR2 as FYNNEI. The CDR3 coding sequence is TGTGCCAGCAGTTTTAGTGGCCCGGTTAAGAAAGAGACCCAGTACTTC. Translating gives CASSFSGPVKKETQYF.

This chain joins TRBV5-5 and TRBJ2-5; no clear D gene. This CDR3 has 13 residues. V shed 3 bases and J shed 4 bases, with 10 bases lying between them. Germline V gene sequence: CDR1 SGHKS, CDR2 YYEKEE (reference sequence). CDR3 sequence: CASSSDRRETQYF. CDR3 DNA: TGTGCCAGCAGCTCGGACCGCAGAGAGACCCAGTACTTC.

Regarding this clonotype: With a much larger clone just one base away, this may be a read error. V and J are TRBV19 and TRBJ1-2; 8 bases agree with TRBD1. Germline lookup yields CDR1 LNHDA and CDR2 SQIVND (reference sequence). The CDR3 covers 13 residues. The CDR3 sequence is CVSRSGGANGYTF. The DNA of the CDR3 is TGTGTCAGTAGATCAGGGGGCGCGAATGGCTACACCTTC.

This clonotype was seen a few times. This chain links TRBV27 with TRBJ2-3; no definite D call. This CDR3 has 14 residues. The V and J ends lost 6 bases and 2 bases respectively, with 12 bases between them. Looked up from germline, CDR1 is MNHEY and CDR2 is SMNVEV (reference sequence). In nucleotides, the CDR3 is TGTGCCAGCAGGGCTCGGCTTTACACAGATACGCAGTATTTT. Residues: CASRARLYTDTQYF.